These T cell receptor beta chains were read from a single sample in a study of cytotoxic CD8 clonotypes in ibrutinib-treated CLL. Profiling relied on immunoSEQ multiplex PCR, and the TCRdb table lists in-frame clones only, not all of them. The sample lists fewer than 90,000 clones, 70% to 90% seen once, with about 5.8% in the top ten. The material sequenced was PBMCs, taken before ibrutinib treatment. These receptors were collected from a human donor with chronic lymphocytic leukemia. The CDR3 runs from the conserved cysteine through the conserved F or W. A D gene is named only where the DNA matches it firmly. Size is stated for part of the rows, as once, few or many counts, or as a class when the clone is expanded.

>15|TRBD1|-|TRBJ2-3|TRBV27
TGTGCCAGCAGTTTAAAATCAGGGGGCCCGGATACGCAGTATTTT
CASSLKSGGPDTQYF
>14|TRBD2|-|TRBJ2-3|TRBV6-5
TGTGCCAGCAGTTACTCGCGGGAGTTAGATACGCAGTATTTT
CASSYSRELDTQYF
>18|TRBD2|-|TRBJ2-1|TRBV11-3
TGTGCCAGCAGCTTAGACCTGGCGGGACTAGCGGGAGGCGATGAGCAGTTCTTC
CASSLDLAGLAGGDEQFF
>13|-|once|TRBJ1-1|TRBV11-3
TGTGCCAGCAGCTTATATGGGGACACTGAAGCTTTCTTT
CASSLYGDTEAFF
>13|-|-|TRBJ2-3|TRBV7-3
TGTGCCAGCAGCCTTGGTCGCACAGATACGCAGTATTTT
CASSLGRTDTQYF
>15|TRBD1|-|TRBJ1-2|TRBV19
TGTGCCAGTGCCAGTCGGACAGGGCGGGAGTATGGCTACACCTTC
CASASRTGREYGYTF
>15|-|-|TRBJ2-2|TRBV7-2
TGTGCCAGCAGCTTAAGTCCTGCGAACACCGGGGAGCTGTTTTTT
CASSLSPANTGELFF
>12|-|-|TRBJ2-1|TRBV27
TGTGCCAGCAGTTTAATTAACAATGAGCAGTTCTTC
CASSLINNEQFF
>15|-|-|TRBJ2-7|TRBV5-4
TGTGCCAGCAGCTCCTTATTAGCGGAAAACTACGAGCAGTACTTC
CASSSLLAENYEQYF
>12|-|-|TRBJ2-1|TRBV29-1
TGCAGCGTTGAATTAGGCCCTCCCGAGCAGTTCTTC
CSVELGPPEQFF
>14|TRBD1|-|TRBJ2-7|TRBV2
TGTGCCAGCAGTAACAGACAGGGTCGGCACGAGCAGTACTTC
CASSNRQGRHEQYF
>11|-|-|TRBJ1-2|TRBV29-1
TGCAGCCTTACAGGTGCTTCTGGCTACACCTTC
CSLTGASGYTF
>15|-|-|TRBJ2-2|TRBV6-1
TGTGCCAGCTTCTATGGGGTGGGGAACACCGGGGAGCTGTTTTTT
CASFYGVGNTGELFF
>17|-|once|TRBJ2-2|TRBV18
TGTGCCAGCTCAGGCGGAGTAGGGGGAGAAGCCACCGGGGAGCTGTTTTTT
CASSGGVGGEATGELFF
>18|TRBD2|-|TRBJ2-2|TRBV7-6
TGTGCCAGCAGCGCCCGTCATTTTAGCGGGAGGGCCTCCGGGGAGCTGTTTTTT
CASSARHFSGRASGELFF
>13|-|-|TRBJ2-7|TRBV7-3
TGTGCCAGCAGAGGGGAGTTGTCGGGGGAGCAGTACTTC
CASRGELSGEQYF
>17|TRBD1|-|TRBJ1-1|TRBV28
TGTGCCAGCAGTTTTTTAGGGACAGGGGCCGAGAACACTGAAGCTTTCTTT
CASSFLGTGAENTEAFF
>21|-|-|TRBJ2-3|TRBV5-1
TGCGCCAGCAGCTTGGGGCCAGGGCAGGGGACGTCACGGTCGGGCTTTTATACGCAGTATTTT
CASSLGPGQGTSRSGFYTQYF